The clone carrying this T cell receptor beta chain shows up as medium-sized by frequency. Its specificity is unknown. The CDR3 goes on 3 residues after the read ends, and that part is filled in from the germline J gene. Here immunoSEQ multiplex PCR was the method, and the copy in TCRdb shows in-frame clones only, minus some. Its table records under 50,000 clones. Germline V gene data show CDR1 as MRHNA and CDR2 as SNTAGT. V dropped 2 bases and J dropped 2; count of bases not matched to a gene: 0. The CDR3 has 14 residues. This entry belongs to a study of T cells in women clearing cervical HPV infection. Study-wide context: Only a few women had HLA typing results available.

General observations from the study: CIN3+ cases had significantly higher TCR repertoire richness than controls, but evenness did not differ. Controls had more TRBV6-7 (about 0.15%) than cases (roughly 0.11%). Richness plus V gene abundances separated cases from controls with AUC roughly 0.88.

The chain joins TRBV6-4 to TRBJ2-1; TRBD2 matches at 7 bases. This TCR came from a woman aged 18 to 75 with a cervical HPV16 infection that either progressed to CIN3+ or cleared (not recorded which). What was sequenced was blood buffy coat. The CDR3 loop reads CASSDGGAYNEQFF. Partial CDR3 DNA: TGTGCCAGCAGTGACGGGGGGGCCTACAATGAG.